The 31 T cell receptor beta chains given below trace back to one sample, sequenced in a study of technical replicates of blood from a few donors. TCRdb keeps only in-frame clones here, not all; method: immunoSEQ multiplex PCR. The sample records tens of thousands of clones, 98% being singletons. The specimen sequenced was T cells isolated from PBMCs. The receptors stem from a human donor in good health.

This chain connects TRBV19 to TRBJ2-2, with D possibly matching TRBD1 (6 bases). Germline values: CDR1 LNHDA, CDR2 SQIVND (reference sequence). V was shortened by 10 bases and J by 0 bases, with 15 bases between the two germline ends. This CDR3 spans 15 amino acids. In nucleotides, the CDR3 is TGTGCCATTACCGAAGACAGGCCGAACACCGGGGAGCTGTTTTTT. This encodes CAITEDRPNTGELFF.

The chain combines TRBV19 with TRBJ2-1, with 7 positions matching TRBD1. J was trimmed by 6 bases and V by 6 bases; bases with no gene match: 5. Germline CDR1 and CDR2: LNHDA and SQIVND (reference sequence). The length of the CDR3 is 13 residues. CDR3 sequence reads: CASRHTGVNEQFF. CDR3 nucleotides: TGTGCCAGTAGACATACAGGGGTCAATGAGCAGTTCTTC.

The chain employs TRBV19 and TRBJ1-5; TRBD1 matches at 7 bases. Looked up from germline, CDR1 is LNHDA and CDR2 is SQIVND (reference sequence). The CDR3 length is 14 residues. The trim removed 5 bases at V and 6 bases at J, leaving 7 bases unmatched. For the CDR3, the DNA is TGTGCCAGTAGTGTCCCTCCAGGGGGTCAGCCCCAGCATTTT. This codes for CASSVPPGGQPQHF.

Regarding this clone: Other DNA variants within this sample encode the same CDR3. J is TRBJ2-3 and V is TRBV28; D is possibly TRBD2 (5 bases). The CDR3 is 11 residues long. Germline V gene lookup returns CDR1 MDHEN and CDR2 SYDVKM. Trimming removed 6 bases at V and 5 bases at J, with 6 bases between. CDR3 sequence reads: CASSRGDTQYF. The DNA for the CDR3 is TGTGCCAGCAGCCGGGGAGATACGCAGTATTTT.

The chain links TRBV10-1 to TRBJ2-1; 10 bases fit TRBD2. Germline loops: CDR1 WNHNN, CDR2 SYGVQD (reference sequence). Trimming removed 0 bases from V and 8 bases from J; junction bases left unmatched: 1. This CDR3 region has 14 residues. CDR3 in amino acids: CASSESGLAYEQFF. CDR3 DNA sequence: TGCGCCAGCAGTGAGTCGGGACTAGCGTATGAGCAGTTCTTC.

This clone was found once. The chain recombines TRBV7-3 with TRBJ2-2; 7 bases map to TRBD1. V gave up 4 bases and J gave up 2 bases; unmatched junction bases: 10. CDR1 SGHTA and CDR2 FQGTGA come from the germline V gene. The CDR3 runs to 17 residues. CDR3 sequence reads: CASSWPLGTANTGELFF. CDR3 nucleotides: TGTGCCAGCAGCTGGCCTTTAGGGACAGCAAACACCGGGGAGCTGTTTTTT.

The V and J genes are TRBV15 and TRBJ1-2; D possibly corresponds to TRBD1 (6 bases). The germline V and J ends were trimmed by 6 bases and 3 bases, with 20 bases remaining between them. The CDR3 covers 16 residues. Germline CDR1 reads LNHNV; CDR2 reads YYDKDF (reference sequence). As DNA, the CDR3 is TGTGCCACCAGTAAACCCTGGACAGTGAAGTACTATGGCTACACCTTC. Translation gives CATSKPWTVKYYGYTF.

The chain joins TRBV7-2 to TRBJ2-7; TRBD1 matches at 7 bases. Germline assignment: CDR1 SGHTA and CDR2 FQGNSA. This CDR3 has 14 residues. The J segment lost 4 bases and the V segment lost 7 bases, leaving 10 bases of the junction unmatched. The CDR3 DNA reads TGTGCCAGCAACAAATTACCGGGACAGTACGAGCAGTACTTC. Protein: CASNKLPGQYEQYF.

Worth noting for this clone: No DNA is shown, since the ends of the CDR3 on it are uncertain; the CDR3 is the one TCRdb lists. This chain connects TRBV19 to TRBJ1-5; the tabulated D call, TRBD1, remains unverified against the DNA. The germline V gene encodes CDR1 LNHDA and CDR2 SQIVND (reference sequence). The CDR3 has 15 residues if both end residues are counted. The CDR3 sequence: CASSFLAGGNQPQHF.

The V call is TRBV5-1, the J call TRBJ1-4; 7 nucleotides agree with TRBD1. CDR3 length: 15 residues. Germline assignment: CDR1 SGHRS and CDR2 YFSETQ. The V and J ends lost 4 bases and 5 bases, in that order; junction bases with no gene match: 8. CDR3 nucleotide sequence: TGCGCCAGCAGCAAAATACCGGGACAGAATGAAAAACTGTTTTTT. Its protein product is CASSKIPGQNEKLFF.

This clone turned up a few times. The chain recombines TRBV5-1 with TRBJ1-1; the D is unclear. The CDR3 sequence is 14 residues long. Looked up from germline, CDR1 is SGHRS and CDR2 is YFSETQ. V lost 4 bases and J 5 bases, leaving 15 bases between the germline ends. CDR3 loop: CASSAGPGRTEAFF. The DNA for the CDR3 is TGCGCCAGCAGCGCCGGACCGGGGAGAACTGAAGCTTTCTTT.

The rearrangement links TRBV10-1 to TRBJ2-3, with 8 bases identical to TRBD1. The trim removed 4 bases at V and 4 bases at J, leaving 4 bases unmatched. The V gene's germline CDR1 is WNHNN and CDR2 SYGVQD (reference sequence). The CDR3 has 14 residues. In DNA form, the CDR3 reads TGCGCCAGCAGTGGAAGGACAGGGTCAGATACGCAGTATTTT. It yields the protein CASSGRTGSDTQYF.

The chain combines TRBV5-6 with TRBJ2-1; D remains unclear. Germline V gene sequence: CDR1 SGHDT, CDR2 YYEEEE. The CDR3 is 16 amino acids. V was clipped by 1 base and J by 0 bases, with 11 bases between them. The CDR3: CASSLSRSPSYNEQFF. In DNA, the CDR3 is TGTGCCAGCAGCTTGAGTCGGAGCCCCTCCTACAATGAGCAGTTCTTC. Drawing the rest from reference TRBV5-6 and TRBJ2-1, the complete variable domain is DAGVTQSPTHLIKTRGQQVTLRCSPKSGHDTVSWYQQALGQGPQFIFQYYEEEERQRGNFPDRFSGHQFPNYSSELNVNALLLGDSALYLCASSLSRSPSYNEQFFGPGTRLTVL.

The V call is TRBV19, the J call TRBJ2-1; a possible D gene is TRBD1 (6 bases). The V gene lost 8 bases and the J gene lost 7 bases, with 15 bases spanning the gap. The CDR3 is 13 residues long. Germline CDR1 and CDR2: LNHDA and SQIVND (reference sequence). The CDR3 here is CASALVQGNEQFF. In nucleotides, the CDR3 is TGTGCCAGTGCCCTAGTACAGGGAAATGAGCAGTTCTTC.

J is TRBJ2-1 and V is TRBV11-3; 9 bases map to TRBD1. The germline gives CDR1 SGHNT, CDR2 YENEEA. Unmatched junction bases numbered 10, after V lost 4 bases and J lost 9 bases. The CDR3 runs 15 residues. CDR3 loop: CASSSRDRERSEQFF. The CDR3 DNA sequence: TGTGCCAGCAGCTCCCGGGACAGGGAAAGGAGTGAGCAGTTCTTC.

The rearrangement links TRBV13 to TRBJ1-1, with D possibly matching TRBD1 (6 bases). From germline, CDR1 is PRHDT and CDR2 FYEKMQ (reference sequence). V lost 2 bases, J lost 8 bases, and 15 bases lay in between. The CDR3 spans 14 residues. In nucleotides, the CDR3 is TGTGCCAGCAGCTTAAGGACAGTCGTTTCGGAAGCTTTCTTT. Its protein is CASSLRTVVSEAFF.

The chain links TRBV21-1 to TRBJ1-1. TRBV21-1 is described as a pseudogene. The length of the CDR3 is 17 residues. Here the CDR3 reads CASSTDGEGVLNTEAFF. CDR3 sequence (DNA): TGTGCCAGCAGCACCGACGGGGAGGGGGTCCTGAACACTGAAGCTTTCTTT.

This chain joins TRBV19 and TRBJ1-1; possibly TRBD1 for D (5 bases). From germline, CDR1 is LNHDA and CDR2 SQIVND (reference sequence). V was trimmed by 4 bases and J by 5 bases, leaving 8 bases between them. The CDR3 totals 12 residues. The CDR3 DNA follows: TGTGCCAGTAGTAATTGGACAACTGAAGCTTTCTTT. Translation gives CASSNWTTEAFF.

This clone was seen just once. The chain joins TRBV2 to TRBJ1-1; TRBD1 matches at 8 bases. CDR3 size: 13 residues. The V and J ends lost 4 bases and 4 bases, in that order; junction bases with no gene match: 2. Germline V CDR1 and CDR2: SNHLY, FYNNEI. The CDR3 here is CASSGQGATEAFF. The DNA of the CDR3 is TGTGCCAGCAGTGGGCAGGGGGCCACTGAAGCTTTCTTT.

This clone has just one count. The chain is built from TRBV6-1 and TRBJ2-7; 10 bases agree with TRBD2. Germline V lookup: CDR1 MNHNS, CDR2 SASEGT. This CDR3 has 12 residues. The CDR3 sequence is CASGLADYEQYF. CDR3 DNA: TGTGCGAGCGGACTAGCGGATTACGAGCAGTACTTC.

CDR3 protein: CASSPDSGSTDTQYF. The DNA for the CDR3 is TGTGCCAGCAGCCCCGATAGCGGGAGTACAGATACGCAGTATTTT. The V call is TRBV7-3, the J call TRBJ2-3; 9 bases map to TRBD2. The CDR3 sequence is 15 residues long. Unmatched junction bases numbered 6, after V lost 5 bases and J lost 3 bases. From germline, CDR1 is SGHTA and CDR2 FQGTGA.

This chain joins TRBV9 and TRBJ1-1; 7 bases agree with TRBD1. V gave up 0 bases and J gave up 1 base; unmatched junction bases: 0. The germline gives CDR1 SGDLS, CDR2 YYNGEE. CDR3 length: 14 residues. The CDR3 DNA sequence: TGTGCCAGCAGCGTAGGACAGGGGAACACTGAAGCTTTCTTT. Translation: CASSVGQGNTEAFF.

This chain uses TRBV19 with TRBJ2-5, with D tentatively TRBD2 (6 bases). Trimming took 6 bases from V and 2 from J, leaving 16 bases between them. Germline loops: CDR1 LNHDA, CDR2 SQIVND (reference sequence). There are 15 residues in the CDR3. The CDR3 is CASRLLGTLQETQYF. DNA of the CDR3: TGTGCCAGTAGGCTACTCGGGACTCTTCAAGAGACCCAGTACTTC.

The chain uses TRBV4-1 and TRBJ1-2; no reliable D call. CDR3 length equals 14 residues. V gave up 0 bases and J gave up 8 bases, with 13 bases separating them. Looked up from germline, CDR1 is MGHRA and CDR2 is YSYEKL. CDR3 amino acids: CASSQENRGEGYTF. The CDR3 coding sequence is TGCGCCAGCAGCCAAGAAAACCGGGGAGAGGGCTACACCTTC.

The chain links TRBV11-2 to TRBJ2-1; no clear D. V was trimmed by 5 bases and J by 0 bases, leaving 20 bases between them. In germline, CDR1 is SGHAT, CDR2 FQNNGV. This CDR3 is 18 amino acids long. CDR3 region: CASSPRSPFSSSYNEQFF. CDR3 sequence (DNA): TGTGCCAGCAGCCCGAGGAGTCCTTTTTCGAGCTCCTACAATGAGCAGTTCTTC.

The chain is built from TRBV28 and TRBJ2-7, with TRBD2 matching over 9 bases. Germline V lookup: CDR1 MDHEN, CDR2 SYDVKM. The CDR3 runs 16 residues. Trimming removed 5 bases from V and 4 bases from J; junction bases left unmatched: 12. In DNA, the CDR3 is TGTGCCAGCAGTGGGAATCCGGGACTAGCAGTGTACGAGCAGTACTTC. Translated, it gives CASSGNPGLAVYEQYF.

This clone was recorded a few times. The chain couples TRBV10-1 to TRBJ1-1; D ambiguous. Trimming cost V 2 bases and J 3 bases, with 7 bases left between them. Germline V gives CDR1 WNHNN, CDR2 SYGVQD (reference sequence). CDR3 size: 13 residues. The CDR3 region is CASSENRDTEAFF. CDR3 nucleotide sequence: TGCGCCAGCAGTGAGAACAGAGACACTGAAGCTTTCTTT.

The sample holds one count of this clone. This chain uses TRBV6-1 with TRBJ1-5, with a weak D call TRBD1 (6 bases). Germline CDR1 MNHNS, CDR2 SASEGT. With 8 bases removed from V and 4 bases from J, the gap between germline ends came to 12 bases. The CDR3 loop spans 13 amino acids. As DNA, the CDR3 is TGTGCCAGCCCTTCAGGACAGAATCAGCCCCAGCATTTT. Translating it yields CASPSGQNQPQHF.

This clone appeared once. The rearrangement links TRBV5-1 to TRBJ2-5, with unresolved D. The CDR3 loop spans 15 amino acids. Germline assignment: CDR1 SGHRS and CDR2 YFSETQ. Trimming removed 4 bases from V and 0 bases from J, with 13 bases in between. In DNA, the CDR3 is TGCGCCAGCAGCGGTGGTGTGAGAGACCAAGAGACCCAGTACTTC. The encoded protein is CASSGGVRDQETQYF.

The chain couples TRBV6-1 to TRBJ2-7; 7 nucleotides match TRBD2. Losses at the gene ends were 0 bases for V and 3 bases for J; bases not matched to a gene: 5. Germline CDR1 MNHNS, CDR2 SASEGT. This CDR3 comprises 15 residues. The CDR3 reads CASSEALAALYEQYF. In nucleotides, the CDR3 is TGTGCCAGCAGTGAAGCCCTAGCGGCCCTCTACGAGCAGTACTTC.

The chain carries TRBV7-3 and TRBJ2-1; 11 positions agree with TRBD2. The CDR3 is 15 residues long. Germline CDR1 SGHTA, CDR2 FQGTGA. The ends lost 4 bases at V and 8 bases at J; junction bases unmatched: 7. The CDR3 loop is CASSSSSGRFDEQFF. DNA of the CDR3: TGTGCCAGCAGCTCCTCTAGCGGGAGGTTCGATGAGCAGTTCTTC.